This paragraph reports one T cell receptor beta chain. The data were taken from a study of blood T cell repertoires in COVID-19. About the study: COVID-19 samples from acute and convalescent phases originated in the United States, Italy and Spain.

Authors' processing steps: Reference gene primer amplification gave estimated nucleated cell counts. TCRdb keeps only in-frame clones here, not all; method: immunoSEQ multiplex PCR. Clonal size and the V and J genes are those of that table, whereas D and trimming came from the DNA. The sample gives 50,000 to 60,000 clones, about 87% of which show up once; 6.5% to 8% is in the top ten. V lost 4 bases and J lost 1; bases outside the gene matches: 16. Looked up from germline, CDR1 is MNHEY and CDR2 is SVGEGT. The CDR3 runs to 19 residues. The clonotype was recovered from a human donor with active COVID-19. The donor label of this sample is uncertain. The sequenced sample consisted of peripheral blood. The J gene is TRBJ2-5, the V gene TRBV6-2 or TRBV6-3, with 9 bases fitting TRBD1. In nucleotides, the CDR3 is TGTGCCAGCAGTTTCCCGGGACAGGGTGATGTTTGGGTCCAAGAGACCCAGTACTTC. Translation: CASSFPGQGDVWVQETQYF.